The present entry profiles one T cell receptor (beta chain) with its context. Its antigen remains unknown. Profiled with immunoSEQ multiplex PCR; TCRdb holds only in-frame clones, not every one. The sample holds roughly 34,000 clones, nearly 90% seen once. The data originate from a study of T cells in tuberculosis. About the research overall: Sequenced TCRs come from CD1B-GMM tetramer-binding T cells.

Whole-study findings and limits: Shorter CDR3-alpha in active tuberculosis partly drove smaller distances. Smaller distances to GMM-specific TCRs suggested their expansion in active tuberculosis.

The time point was: new active TB diagnosis, blood taken before or within 7 days of starting treatment. Each donor contributed 90,000 to 100,000 T cells on average, unsorted. From germline, CDR1 is SGHRS and CDR2 YFSETQ. V lost 0 bases and J lost 4; bases outside the gene matches: 10. The CDR3 loop spans 17 amino acids. The chain joins TRBV5-1 to TRBJ2-3, with 8 nucleotides matching TRBD1. This TCR was sampled from an adult with tuberculosis. Specimen: PBMCs, collected at tuberculosis diagnosis. CDR3 amino acids: CASSLARQGLGSDTQYF. CDR3 sequence (DNA): TGCGCCAGCAGCTTGGCGAGACAGGGGCTGGGGTCAGATACGCAGTATTTT.